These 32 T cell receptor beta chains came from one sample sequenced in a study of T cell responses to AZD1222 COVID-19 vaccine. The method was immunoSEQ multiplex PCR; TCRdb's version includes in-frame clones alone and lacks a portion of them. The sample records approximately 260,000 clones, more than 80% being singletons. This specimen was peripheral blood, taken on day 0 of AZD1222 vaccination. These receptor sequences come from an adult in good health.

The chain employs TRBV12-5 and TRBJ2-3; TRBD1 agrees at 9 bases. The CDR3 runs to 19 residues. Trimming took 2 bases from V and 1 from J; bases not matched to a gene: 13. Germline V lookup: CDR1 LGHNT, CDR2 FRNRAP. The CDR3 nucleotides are TGTGCTAGTGGTTTGCTCTCATGGGACAGGGACCAGTGCACAGATACGCAGTATTTT. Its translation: CASGLLSWDRDQCTDTQYF. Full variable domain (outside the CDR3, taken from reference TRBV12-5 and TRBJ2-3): DARVTQTPRHKVTEMGQEVTMRCQPILGHNTVFWYRQTMMQGLELLAYFRNRAPLDDSGMPKDRFSAEMPDATLATLKIQPSEPRDSAVYFCASGLLSWDRDQCTDTQYFGPGTRLTVL.

The CDR3 is CATQGQGLNYEQYF. CDR3 sequence (DNA): TGTGCCACCCAGGGACAGGGATTAAACTACGAGCAGTACTTC. V usage is TRBV10-3 and J usage is TRBJ2-7, with 9 bases lining up with TRBD1. Per germline, CDR1 ENHRY and CDR2 SYGVKD. After removal of 10 bases from V and 3 bases from J, the junction contained 10 bases not matched to a gene. The CDR3 is 14 amino acids.

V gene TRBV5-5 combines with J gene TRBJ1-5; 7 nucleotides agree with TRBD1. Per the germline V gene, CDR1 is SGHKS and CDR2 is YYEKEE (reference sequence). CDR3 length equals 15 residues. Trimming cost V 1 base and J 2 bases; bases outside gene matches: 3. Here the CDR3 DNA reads TGTGCCAGCAGCTTGAACAGGGGCGGCAATCAGCCCCAGCATTTT. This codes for CASSLNRGGNQPQHF.

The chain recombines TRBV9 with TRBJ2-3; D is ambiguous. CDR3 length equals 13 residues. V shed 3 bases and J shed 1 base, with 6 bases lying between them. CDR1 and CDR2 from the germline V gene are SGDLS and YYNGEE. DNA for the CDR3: TGTGCCAGCAGCGGCAAGGGCACAGATACGCAGTATTTT. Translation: CASSGKGTDTQYF.

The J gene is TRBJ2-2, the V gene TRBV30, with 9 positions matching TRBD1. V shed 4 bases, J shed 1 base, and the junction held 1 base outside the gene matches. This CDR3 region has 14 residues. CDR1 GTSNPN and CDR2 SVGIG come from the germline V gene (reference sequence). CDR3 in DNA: TGTGCCTGGAAGGGACAGGGGAACACCGGGGAGCTGTTTTTT. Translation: CAWKGQGNTGELFF. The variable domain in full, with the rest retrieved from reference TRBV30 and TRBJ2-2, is SQTIHQWPATLVQPVGSPLSLECTVEGTSNPNLYWYRQAAGRGLQLLFYSVGIGQISSEVPQNLSASRPQDRQFILSSKKLLLSDSGFYLCAWKGQGNTGELFFGEGSRLTVL.

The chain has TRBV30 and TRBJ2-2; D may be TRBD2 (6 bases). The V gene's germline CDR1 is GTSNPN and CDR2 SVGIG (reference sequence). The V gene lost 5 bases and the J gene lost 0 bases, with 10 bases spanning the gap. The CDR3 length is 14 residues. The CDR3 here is CAWGRETNTGELFF. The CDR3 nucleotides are TGTGCCTGGGGTCGGGAGACGAACACCGGGGAGCTGTTTTTT.

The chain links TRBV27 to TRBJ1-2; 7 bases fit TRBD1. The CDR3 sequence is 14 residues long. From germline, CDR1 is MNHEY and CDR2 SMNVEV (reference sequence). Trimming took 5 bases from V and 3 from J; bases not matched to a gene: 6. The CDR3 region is CASSTRGGDYGYTF. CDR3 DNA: TGTGCCAGCAGTACCAGGGGGGGAGACTATGGCTACACCTTC.

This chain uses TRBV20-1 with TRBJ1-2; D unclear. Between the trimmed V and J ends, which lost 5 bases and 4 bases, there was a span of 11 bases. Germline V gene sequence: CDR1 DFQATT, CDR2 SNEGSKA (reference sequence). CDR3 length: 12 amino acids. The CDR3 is CSAGGRSYGYTF. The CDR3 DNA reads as TGCAGTGCTGGTGGACGGAGCTATGGCTACACCTTC.

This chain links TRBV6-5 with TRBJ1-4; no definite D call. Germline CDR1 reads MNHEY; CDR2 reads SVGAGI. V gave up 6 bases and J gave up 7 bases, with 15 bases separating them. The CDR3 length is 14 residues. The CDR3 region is CASSFGLKSEKLFF. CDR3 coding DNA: TGTGCCAGCAGCTTCGGATTGAAGAGTGAAAAACTGTTTTTT.

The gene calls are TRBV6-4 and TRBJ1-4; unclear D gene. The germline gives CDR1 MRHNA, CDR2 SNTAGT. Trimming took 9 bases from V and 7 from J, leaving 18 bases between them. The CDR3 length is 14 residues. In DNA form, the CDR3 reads TGTGCCAGGAGTCATGGGAGGCTGGGTGAAAAACTGTTTTTT. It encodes CARSHGRLGEKLFF.

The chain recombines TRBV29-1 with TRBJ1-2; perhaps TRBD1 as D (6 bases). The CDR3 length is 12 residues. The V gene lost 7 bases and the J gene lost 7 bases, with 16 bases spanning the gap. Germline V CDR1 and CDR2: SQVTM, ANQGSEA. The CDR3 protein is CSGQEGDLGYTF. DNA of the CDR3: TGCAGCGGACAGGAAGGGGACCTTGGCTACACCTTC.

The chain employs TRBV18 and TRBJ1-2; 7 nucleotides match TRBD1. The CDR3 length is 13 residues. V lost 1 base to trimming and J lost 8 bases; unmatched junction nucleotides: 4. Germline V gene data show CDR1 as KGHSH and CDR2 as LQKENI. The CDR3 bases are TGTGCCAGCTCACCACTCGGACAGGAGGGCTACACCTTC. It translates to CASSPLGQEGYTF.

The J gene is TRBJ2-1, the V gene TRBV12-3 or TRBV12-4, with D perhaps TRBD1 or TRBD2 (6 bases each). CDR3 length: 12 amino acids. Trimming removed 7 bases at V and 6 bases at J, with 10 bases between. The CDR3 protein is CASTPGANEQFF. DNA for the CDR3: TGTGCCAGCACCCCGGGGGCCAATGAGCAGTTCTTC.

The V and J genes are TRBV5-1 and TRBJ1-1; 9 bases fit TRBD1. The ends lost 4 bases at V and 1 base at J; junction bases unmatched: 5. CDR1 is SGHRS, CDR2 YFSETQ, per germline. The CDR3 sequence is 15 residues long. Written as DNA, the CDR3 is TGCGCCAGCAGCGGGGGACAGGGAAAGAACACTGAAGCTTTCTTT. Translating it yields CASSGGQGKNTEAFF.

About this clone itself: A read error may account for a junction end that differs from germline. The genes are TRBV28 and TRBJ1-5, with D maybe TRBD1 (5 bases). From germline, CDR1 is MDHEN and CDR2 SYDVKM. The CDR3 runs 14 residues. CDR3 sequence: CAGSSSGSGQPQHF. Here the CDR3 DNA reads TGTGCCGGCAGCAGTTCCGGATCAGGGCAGCCCCAGCATTTT.

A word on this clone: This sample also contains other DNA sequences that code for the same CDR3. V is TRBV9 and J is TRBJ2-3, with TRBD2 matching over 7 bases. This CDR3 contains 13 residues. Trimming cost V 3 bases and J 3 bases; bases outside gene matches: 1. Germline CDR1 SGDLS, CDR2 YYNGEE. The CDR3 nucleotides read TGTGCCAGCAGCGCGGGGGGTACAGATACGCAGTATTTT. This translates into CASSAGGTDTQYF.

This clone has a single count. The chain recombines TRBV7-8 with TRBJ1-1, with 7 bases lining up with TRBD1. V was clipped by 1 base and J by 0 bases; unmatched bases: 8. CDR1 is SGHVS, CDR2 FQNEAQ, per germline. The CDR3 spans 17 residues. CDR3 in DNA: TGTGCCAGCAGCTTAGGGGCGACAGGGAGGATGAACACTGAAGCTTTCTTT. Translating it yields CASSLGATGRMNTEAFF. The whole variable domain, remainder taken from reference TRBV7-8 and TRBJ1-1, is GAGVSQSPRYKVAKRGQDVALRCDPISGHVSLFWYQQALGQGPEFLTYFQNEAQLDKSGLPSDRFFAERPEGSVSTLKIQRTQQEDSAVYLCASSLGATGRMNTEAFFGQGTRLTVV.

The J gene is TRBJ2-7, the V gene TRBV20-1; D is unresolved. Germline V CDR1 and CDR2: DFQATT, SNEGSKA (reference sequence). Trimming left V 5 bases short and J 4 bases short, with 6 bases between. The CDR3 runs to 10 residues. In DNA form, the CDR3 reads TGCAGTGCTTCGAAGTACGAGCAGTACTTC. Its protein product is CSASKYEQYF.

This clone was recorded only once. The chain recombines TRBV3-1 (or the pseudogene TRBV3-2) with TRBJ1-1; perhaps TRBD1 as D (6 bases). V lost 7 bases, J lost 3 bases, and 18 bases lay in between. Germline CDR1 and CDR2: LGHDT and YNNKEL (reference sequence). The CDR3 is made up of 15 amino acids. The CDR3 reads CASTLWGGRDTEAFF. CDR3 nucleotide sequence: TGTGCCAGCACCCTGTGGGGGGGGCGGGACACTGAAGCTTTCTTT.

This CDR3 reads CASSVGTGSADTQYF. CDR3 sequence (DNA): TGTGCCAGCAGCGTAGGTACGGGATCTGCAGATACGCAGTATTTT. V gene TRBV9 combines with J gene TRBJ2-3, with D possibly being TRBD2 (5 bases). CDR1 and CDR2 (germline): SGDLS, YYNGEE. The CDR3 loop spans 15 amino acids. Trimming cost V 0 bases and J 4 bases, with 12 bases left between them.

This CDR3 reads CAHRDRGRELFF. The CDR3 region has the DNA TGTGCCCACAGGGACAGGGGCCGGGAGCTGTTTTTT. The chain carries TRBV25-1 and TRBJ2-2; 10 bases are a match to TRBD1. J lost 9 bases, V lost 11 bases, and 6 bases had no gene match. The germline V gene has CDR1 MGHDK and CDR2 SYGVNS. The CDR3 has 12 residues. Looking up the rest from reference TRBV25-1 and TRBJ2-2 gives the full variable domain: EADIYQTPRYLVIGTGKKITLECSQTMGHDKMYWYQQDPGMELHLIHYSYGVNSTEKGDLSSESTVSRIRTEHFPLTLESARPSHTSQYLCAHRDRGRELFFGEGSRLTVL.

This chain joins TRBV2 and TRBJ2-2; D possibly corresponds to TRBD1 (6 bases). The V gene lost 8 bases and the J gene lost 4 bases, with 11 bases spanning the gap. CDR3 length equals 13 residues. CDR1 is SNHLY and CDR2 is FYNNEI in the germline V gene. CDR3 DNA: TGTGCCAGCCGGGGACAACCCACCGGGGAGCTGTTTTTT. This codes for CASRGQPTGELFF.

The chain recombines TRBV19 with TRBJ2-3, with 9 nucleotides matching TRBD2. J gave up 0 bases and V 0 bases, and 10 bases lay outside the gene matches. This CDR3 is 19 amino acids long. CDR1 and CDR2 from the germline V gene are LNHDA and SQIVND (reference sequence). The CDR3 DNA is TGTGCCAGTAGTATAGAACCCGGGACTAGCCTCTCTAGCACAGATACGCAGTATTTT. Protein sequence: CASSIEPGTSLSSTDTQYF.

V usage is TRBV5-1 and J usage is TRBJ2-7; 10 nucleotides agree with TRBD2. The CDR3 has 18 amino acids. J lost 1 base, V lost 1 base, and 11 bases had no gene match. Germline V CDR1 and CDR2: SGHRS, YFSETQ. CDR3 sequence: CASSLKLAGRERSYEQYF. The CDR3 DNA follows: TGCGCCAGCAGCTTGAAACTAGCGGGGCGAGAGAGGTCCTACGAGCAGTACTTC.

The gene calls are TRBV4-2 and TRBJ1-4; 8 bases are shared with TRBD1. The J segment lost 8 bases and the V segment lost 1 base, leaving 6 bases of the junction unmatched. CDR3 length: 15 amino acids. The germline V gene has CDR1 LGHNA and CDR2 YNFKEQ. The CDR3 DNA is TGTGCCAGCAGCCAAGGAGGGACAGGCCCCGAAAAACTGTTTTTT. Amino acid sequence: CASSQGGTGPEKLFF.

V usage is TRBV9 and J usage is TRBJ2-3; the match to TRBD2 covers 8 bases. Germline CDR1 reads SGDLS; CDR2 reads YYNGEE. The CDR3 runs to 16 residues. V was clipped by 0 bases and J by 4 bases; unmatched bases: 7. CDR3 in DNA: TGTGCCAGCAGCGTAGGGGTAGCGGGGACCCCAGATACGCAGTATTTT. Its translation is CASSVGVAGTPDTQYF.

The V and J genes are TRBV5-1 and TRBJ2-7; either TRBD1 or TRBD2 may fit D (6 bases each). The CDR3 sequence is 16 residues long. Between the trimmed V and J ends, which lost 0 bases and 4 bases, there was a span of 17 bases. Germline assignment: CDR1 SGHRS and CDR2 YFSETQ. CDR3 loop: CASSLGPGAVAYEQYF. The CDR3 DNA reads TGCGCCAGCAGCTTGGGTCCGGGGGCTGTGGCTTACGAGCAGTACTTC.

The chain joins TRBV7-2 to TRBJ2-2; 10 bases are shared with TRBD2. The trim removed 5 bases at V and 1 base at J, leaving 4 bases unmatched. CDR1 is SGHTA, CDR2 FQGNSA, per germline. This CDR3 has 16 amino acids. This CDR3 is CASSQTSGVNTGELFF. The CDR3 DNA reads TGTGCCAGCAGCCAAACTAGCGGGGTGAACACCGGGGAGCTGTTTTTT.

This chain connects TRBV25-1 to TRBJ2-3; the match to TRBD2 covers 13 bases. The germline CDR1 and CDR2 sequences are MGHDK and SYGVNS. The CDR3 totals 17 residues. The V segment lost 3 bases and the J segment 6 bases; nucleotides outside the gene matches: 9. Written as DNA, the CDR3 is TGTGCCAGCAGTGACCCCGGACTAGCGGGGGACCGGGATACGCAGTATTTT. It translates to CASSDPGLAGDRDTQYF.

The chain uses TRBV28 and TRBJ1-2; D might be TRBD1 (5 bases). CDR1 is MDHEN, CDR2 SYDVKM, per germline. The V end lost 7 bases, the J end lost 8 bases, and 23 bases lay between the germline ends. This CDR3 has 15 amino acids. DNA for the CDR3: TGTGCCAGCACCACCCCGGGACTCGGGAGCGCGGGCTACACCTTC. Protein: CASTTPGLGSAGYTF.

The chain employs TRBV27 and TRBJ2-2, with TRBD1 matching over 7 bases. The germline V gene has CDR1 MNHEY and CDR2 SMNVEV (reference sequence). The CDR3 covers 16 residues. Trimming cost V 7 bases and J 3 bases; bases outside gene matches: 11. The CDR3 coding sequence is TGTGCCAGCACCGAAACACCAACAGGGGACACCGGGGAGCTGTTTTTT. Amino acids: CASTETPTGDTGELFF.

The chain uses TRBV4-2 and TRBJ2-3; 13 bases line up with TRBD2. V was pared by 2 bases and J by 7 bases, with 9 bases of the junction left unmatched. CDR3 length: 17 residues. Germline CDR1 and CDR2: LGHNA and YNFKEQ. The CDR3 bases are TGTGCCAGCAGCCAAACCTGGACTAGCGGGGGAACGAATACGCAGTATTTT. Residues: CASSQTWTSGGTNTQYF.